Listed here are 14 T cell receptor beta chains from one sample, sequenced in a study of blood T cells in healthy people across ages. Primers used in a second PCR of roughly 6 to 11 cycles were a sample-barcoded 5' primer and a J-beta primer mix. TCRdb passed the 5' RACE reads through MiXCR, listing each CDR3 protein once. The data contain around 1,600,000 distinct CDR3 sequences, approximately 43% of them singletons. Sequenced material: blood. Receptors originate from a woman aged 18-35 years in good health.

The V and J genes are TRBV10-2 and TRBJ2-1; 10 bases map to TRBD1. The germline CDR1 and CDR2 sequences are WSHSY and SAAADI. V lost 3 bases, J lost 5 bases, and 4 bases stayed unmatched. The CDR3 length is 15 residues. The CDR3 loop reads CASSDWTGGDNEQFF. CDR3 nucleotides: TGCGCCAGCAGTGACTGGACAGGGGGGGACAATGAGCAGTTCTTC.

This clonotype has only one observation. CDR3 nucleotides: TGCAGTGCTAGAGATCCCACGGGGGGACACAATGAGCAGTTCTTC. Protein product: CSARDPTGGHNEQFF. V gene TRBV20-1 combines with J gene TRBJ2-1; the match to TRBD2 covers 7 bases. This CDR3 is built from 15 residues. Germline V gives CDR1 DFQATT, CDR2 SNEGSKA (reference sequence). V lost 0 bases, J lost 5 bases, and 7 bases stayed unmatched.

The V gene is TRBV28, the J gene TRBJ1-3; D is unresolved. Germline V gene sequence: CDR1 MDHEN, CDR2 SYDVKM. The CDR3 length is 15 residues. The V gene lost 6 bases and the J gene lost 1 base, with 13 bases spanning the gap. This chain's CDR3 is CASRTQGSSGNTIYF. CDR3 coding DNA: TGTGCCAGCAGGACTCAAGGATCTTCTGGAAACACCATATATTTT.

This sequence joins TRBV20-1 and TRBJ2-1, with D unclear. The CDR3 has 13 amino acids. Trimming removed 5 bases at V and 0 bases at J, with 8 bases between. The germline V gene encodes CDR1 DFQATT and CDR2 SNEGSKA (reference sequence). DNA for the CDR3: TGCAGTGCTCTACCGGGCTCCTACAATGAGCAGTTCTTC. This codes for CSALPGSYNEQFF.

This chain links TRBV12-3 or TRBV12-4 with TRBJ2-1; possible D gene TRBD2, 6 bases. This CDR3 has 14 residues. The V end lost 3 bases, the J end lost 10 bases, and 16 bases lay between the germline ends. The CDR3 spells CASSLGGSGQEQFF. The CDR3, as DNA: TGTGCCAGCAGTTTGGGGGGATCCGGGCAGGAGCAGTTCTTC.

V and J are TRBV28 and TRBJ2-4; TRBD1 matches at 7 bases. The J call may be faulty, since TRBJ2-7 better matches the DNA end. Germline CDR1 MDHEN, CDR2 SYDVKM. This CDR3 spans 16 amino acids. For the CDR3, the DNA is TGTGCCTGCAACGCGGAAATGGGGACAGCCACCTACGAGCAGTACTTC. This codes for CACNAEMGTATYEQYF.

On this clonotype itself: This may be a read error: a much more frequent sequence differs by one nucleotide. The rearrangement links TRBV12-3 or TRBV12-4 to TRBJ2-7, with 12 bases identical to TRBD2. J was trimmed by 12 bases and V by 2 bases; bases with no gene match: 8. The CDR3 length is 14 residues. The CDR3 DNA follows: TGTGCCAGCAGTTTATCTAGCGGGAGGGAGACCCGGTACTTC. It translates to CASSLSSGRETRYF.

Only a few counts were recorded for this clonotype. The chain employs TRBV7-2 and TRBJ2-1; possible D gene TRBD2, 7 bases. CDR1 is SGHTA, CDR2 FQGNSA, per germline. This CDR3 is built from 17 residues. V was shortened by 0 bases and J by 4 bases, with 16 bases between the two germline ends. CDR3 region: CASSLALGGGFYNEQFF. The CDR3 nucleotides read TGTGCCAGCAGCTTAGCGTTAGGGGGGGGTTTTTACAATGAGCAGTTCTTC.

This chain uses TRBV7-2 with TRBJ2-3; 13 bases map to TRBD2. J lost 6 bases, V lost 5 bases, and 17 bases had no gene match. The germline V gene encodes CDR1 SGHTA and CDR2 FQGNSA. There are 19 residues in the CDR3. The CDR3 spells CASSSRLAGGVGVRDTQYF. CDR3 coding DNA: TGTGCCAGCAGCAGCAGACTAGCGGGGGGAGTGGGAGTGCGGGATACGCAGTATTTT.

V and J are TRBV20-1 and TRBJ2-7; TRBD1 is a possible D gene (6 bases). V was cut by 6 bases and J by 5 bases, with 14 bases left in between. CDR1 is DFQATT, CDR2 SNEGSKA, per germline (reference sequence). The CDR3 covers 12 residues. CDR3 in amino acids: CSAQQGLDEQYF. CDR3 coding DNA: TGCAGTGCGCAACAGGGTCTCGACGAGCAGTACTTC.

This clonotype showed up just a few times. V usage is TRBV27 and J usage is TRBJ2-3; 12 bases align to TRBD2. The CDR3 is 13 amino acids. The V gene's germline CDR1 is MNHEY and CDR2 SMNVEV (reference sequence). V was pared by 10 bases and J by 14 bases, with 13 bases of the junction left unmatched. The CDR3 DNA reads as TGTGCCACCAAAACGACTAGCGGGAGACCCACGTATTTT. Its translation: CATKTTSGRPTYF.

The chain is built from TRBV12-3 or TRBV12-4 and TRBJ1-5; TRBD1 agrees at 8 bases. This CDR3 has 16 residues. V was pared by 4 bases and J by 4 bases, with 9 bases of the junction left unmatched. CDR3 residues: CASSYQGAQTNQPQHF. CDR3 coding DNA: TGTGCCAGCAGTTATCAGGGGGCGCAAACAAATCAGCCCCAGCATTTT.

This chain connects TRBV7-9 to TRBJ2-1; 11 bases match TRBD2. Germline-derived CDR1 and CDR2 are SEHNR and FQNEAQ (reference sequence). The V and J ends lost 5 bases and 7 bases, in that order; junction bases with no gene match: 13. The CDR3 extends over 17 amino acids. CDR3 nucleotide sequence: TGTGCCAGCAGCCCACCGACTAGCGGGATTAGGGGGAATGAGCAGTTCTTC. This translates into CASSPPTSGIRGNEQFF.

CDR3 DNA sequence: TGTGCCAGCAGCGTAGTAGGGGACACCTACGAGCAGTACTTC. Amino acids: CASSVVGDTYEQYF. The chain joins TRBV9 to TRBJ2-7, with D maybe TRBD1 (6 bases). V lost 0 bases, J lost 2 bases, and 9 bases lay in between. This CDR3 comprises 14 residues. Per the germline V gene, CDR1 is SGDLS and CDR2 is YYNGEE.